The 3 T cell receptor beta chains presented below share a single source sample, sequenced in a study of early T cells in non-severe SARS-CoV-2 infection. One entry per CDR3 protein results from TCRdb running MiXCR on the 5' RACE reads. This sample has 100,000 to 140,000 distinct CDR3 sequences, with approximately 10% found just once. Sequenced input: whole blood. All receptors derive from an adult who was a healthcare worker with PCR-confirmed SARS-CoV-2 infection or an uninfected control (not recorded which).

The genes are TRBV4-3 and TRBJ1-5; no clear D gene. This CDR3 has 13 residues. The V and J ends lost 0 bases and 7 bases respectively, with 7 bases between them. Germline CDR1 and CDR2: LGHNA and YSLEER. The CDR3 loop reads CASSQDRRQPQHF. The DNA of the CDR3 is TGCGCCAGCAGCCAAGACAGGAGGCAGCCCCAGCATTTT.

At least ten counts were recorded for this clonotype. This chain joins TRBV19 and TRBJ2-1, with D uncertain. CDR3 size: 16 residues. In germline, CDR1 is LNHDA, CDR2 SQIVND (reference sequence). Trimming stripped 4 bases from V and 0 bases from J, with 13 bases between. The CDR3 DNA follows: TGTGCCAGTAGTACCCCTGGTAGGAGCTCCTACAATGAGCAGTTCTTC. Translated, it gives CASSTPGRSSYNEQFF.

This clonotype was found many times. This chain uses TRBV25-1 with TRBJ2-1; 9 nucleotides match TRBD1. V shed 4 bases, J shed 5 bases, and the junction held 12 bases outside the gene matches. Per germline, CDR1 MGHDK and CDR2 SYGVNS. This CDR3 contains 17 residues. This chain's CDR3 is CASSGGQGRRVHNEQFF. The DNA of the CDR3 is TGTGCCAGCAGTGGCGGACAGGGGCGGAGGGTTCACAATGAGCAGTTCTTC.